Below, 8 T cell receptor beta chains from the same sample are listed, as sequenced in a study of a mutant IDH1 vaccine in newly diagnosed glioma. Produced via immunoSEQ multiplex PCR; TCRdb's table is partial and in-frame only. The sample shows around 92,000 clones, under 90% of them seen only once. The time point denotes: baseline, week 1 (first vaccination visit). Regarding treatment: pre-vaccination baseline after standard-of-care therapy. Material: PBMCs, obtained from a glioma patient treated with radiotherapy, temozolomide or both. The origin of the receptors is a woman between 45 and 60 years old with glioma.

The sample holds a few counts of this clone. This sequence joins TRBV18 and TRBJ1-5; 8 bases line up with TRBD1. The CDR3 has 14 amino acids. CDR1 and CDR2 (germline): KGHSH, LQKENI. V lost 3 bases to trimming and J lost 4 bases; unmatched junction nucleotides: 2. CDR3 sequence (DNA): TGTGCCAGCTCACCCGGACAGGGAAATCAGCCCCAGCATTTT. Its translation is CASSPGQGNQPQHF.

The V call is TRBV6-1, the J call TRBJ2-1, with D perhaps matching TRBD2 (8 bases). Germline loops: CDR1 MNHNS, CDR2 SASEGT. Trimming removed 6 bases from V and 9 bases from J, with 21 bases in between. There are 15 residues in the CDR3. The CDR3 nucleotides read TGTGCCAGCAGGGAAACTAGCGGAGGGGGCCCTGAGCAGTTCTTC. It specifies CASRETSGGGPEQFF.

The V and J genes are TRBV5-1 and TRBJ2-1; 10 bases line up with TRBD1. The CDR3 totals 14 residues. The J segment lost 8 bases and the V segment lost 6 bases, leaving 8 bases of the junction unmatched. Germline lookup yields CDR1 SGHRS and CDR2 YFSETQ. The CDR3 region is CASTVGTGVDEQFF. The CDR3 bases are TGCGCCAGCACCGTCGGGACAGGGGTCGATGAGCAGTTCTTC.

The genes are TRBV30 and TRBJ1-3, with D perhaps matching TRBD1 (5 bases). V was clipped by 0 bases and J by 0 bases, with 15 bases between them. Germline CDR1 reads GTSNPN; CDR2 reads SVGIG (reference sequence). The CDR3 has 17 residues. The CDR3 region is CAWSVLNWGFSGNTIYF. The CDR3 DNA is TGTGCCTGGAGTGTACTCAATTGGGGGTTCTCTGGAAACACCATATATTTT.

This clone was detected once. The chain links TRBV25-1 to TRBJ1-6, with TRBD1 matching 7 bases. CDR1 MGHDK and CDR2 SYGVNS come from the germline V gene. This CDR3 is 14 amino acids long. V shed 6 bases and J 7 bases; nucleotides not matched to a gene: 6. The CDR3 protein is CASRSGQKNSPLHF. The CDR3, as DNA: TGTGCCAGCAGATCGGGACAGAAAAATTCACCCCTCCACTTT.

The chain couples TRBV21-1 to TRBJ1-1. TRBV21-1 is a pseudogene. This CDR3 has 16 residues. The CDR3 reads CASSKRTGRGGTEAFF. DNA of the CDR3: TGTGCCAGCAGCAAGAGAACAGGGAGGGGAGGCACTGAAGCTTTCTTT.

This sequence joins TRBV4-1 and TRBJ1-1, with D possibly TRBD1 on 6 matching bases. Germline loops: CDR1 MGHRA, CDR2 YSYEKL. Trimming removed 2 bases at V and 1 base at J, with 20 bases between. The CDR3 sequence is 18 residues long. CDR3 residues: CASSQKERRNRENTEAFF. The DNA for the CDR3 is TGCGCCAGCAGCCAAAAAGAGCGGCGGAACAGGGAGAACACTGAAGCTTTCTTT.

The CDR3: CASTVMTDTQYF. Here the CDR3 DNA reads TGTGCCAGCACCGTAATGACAGATACGCAGTATTTT. The chain recombines TRBV6-1 with TRBJ2-3; no clear D. Germline CDR1 is MNHNS and CDR2 is SASEGT. There are 12 residues in the CDR3. V lost 7 bases to trimming and J lost 3 bases, with 8 bases between them.